These 26 T cell receptor beta chains were sequenced from one sample in a study of T cell repertoires in cytomegalovirus infection. MiXCR, run by TCRdb on the reads, gives a single entry per CDR3 protein. This table holds about 310,000 distinct CDR3 sequences, 15% to 20% found once. The material sequenced was PBMCs. The origin of the receptors is a human donor in good health (CMV status not recorded). Some clones in this sample may be carry-over from other donors' samples.

The V gene is TRBV4-3, the J gene TRBJ1-2; D unclear. V lost 0 bases to trimming and J lost 4 bases, with 6 bases between them. The germline CDR1 and CDR2 sequences are LGHNA and YSLEER. The CDR3 runs 13 residues. CDR3 sequence reads: CASSQETGYGYTF. The CDR3 DNA follows: TGCGCCAGCAGCCAAGAAACGGGCTATGGCTACACCTTC.

The chain recombines TRBV27 with TRBJ2-3, with 12 bases lining up with TRBD1. There are 19 residues in the CDR3. Trimming took 5 bases from V and 4 from J; bases not matched to a gene: 16. The germline V gene encodes CDR1 MNHEY and CDR2 SMNVEV (reference sequence). The CDR3 reads CASSPAGQGALGSADTQYF. The CDR3 DNA follows: TGTGCCAGCAGTCCGGCGGGACAGGGGGCCCTGGGGTCTGCAGATACGCAGTATTTT.

The chain is built from TRBV3-1 and TRBJ2-1; 9 bases are a match to TRBD2. CDR1 is LGHDT, CDR2 YNNKEL, per germline (reference sequence). This CDR3 has 20 amino acids. With V trimmed by 2 bases and J by 3 bases, 17 bases remained unmatched. As DNA, the CDR3 is TGTGCCAGCAGCCAACCCTTTGGAGGGACTAGCCGACATTTCTACAATGAGCAGTTCTTC. As protein: CASSQPFGGTSRHFYNEQFF.

The gene calls are TRBV5-6 and TRBJ2-3; D may be TRBD1 (6 bases). The CDR3 consists of 16 residues. V was pared by 4 bases and J by 2 bases, with 17 bases between. CDR1 is SGHDT and CDR2 is YYEEEE in the germline V gene. DNA for the CDR3: TGTGCCAGCAGCGTCCAGGGGATGCAGAACACAGATACGCAGTATTTT. This codes for CASSVQGMQNTDTQYF.

This clonotype has at least ten counts. This chain links TRBV19 with TRBJ2-2, with 14 bases identical to TRBD2. CDR3 size: 19 residues. Losses at the gene ends were 6 bases for V and 1 base for J; bases not matched to a gene: 10. The V gene's germline CDR1 is LNHDA and CDR2 SQIVND (reference sequence). The CDR3 loop reads CASRLPYGTSGGNTGELFF. The CDR3 coding sequence is TGTGCCAGTAGATTACCCTACGGGACTAGCGGGGGGAACACCGGGGAGCTGTTTTTT. Using reference TRBV19 and TRBJ2-2 for the parts outside the CDR3, the full variable domain is DGGITQSPKYLFRKEGQNVTLSCEQNLNHDAMYWYRQDPGQGLRLIYYSQIVNDFQKGDIAEGYSVSREKKESFPLTVTSAQKNPTAFYLCASRLPYGTSGGNTGELFFGEGSRLTVL.

In its sample, this clonotype was seen many times. The chain has TRBV19 and TRBJ1-2; D might be TRBD1 (5 bases). Trimming removed 0 bases at V and 5 bases at J, with 13 bases between. The CDR3 is made up of 15 amino acids. In germline, CDR1 is LNHDA, CDR2 SQIVND (reference sequence). The CDR3 region has the DNA TGTGCCAGTAGTATAGATCAAGCAGGGACTTATGGCTACACCTTC. Encoded protein: CASSIDQAGTYGYTF. The full variable domain, with the rest looked up from reference TRBV19 and TRBJ1-2, is DGGITQSPKYLFRKEGQNVTLSCEQNLNHDAMYWYRQDPGQGLRLIYYSQIVNDFQKGDIAEGYSVSREKKESFPLTVTSAQKNPTAFYLCASSIDQAGTYGYTFGSGTRLTVV.

Only a few counts were recorded for this clonotype. This chain connects TRBV19 to TRBJ1-3; TRBD1 might be the D (5 bases). CDR3 size: 16 residues. V was cut by 5 bases and J by 7 bases, with 21 bases left in between. Germline loops: CDR1 LNHDA, CDR2 SQIVND (reference sequence). The CDR3 coding sequence is TGTGCCAGTAGTCCCCTCCGACAGAGTGCTCGGAACACCATATATTTT. Amino acids: CASSPLRQSARNTIYF.

This clonotype was seen many times. The chain employs TRBV28 and TRBJ1-4; D is unclear. Germline V gene lookup returns CDR1 MDHEN and CDR2 SYDVKM. Trimming took off 3 bases at V and 7 bases at J, with 15 bases between the two ends. The CDR3 extends over 15 amino acids. The CDR3 is CASSLPGSSSEKLFF. The CDR3 DNA is TGTGCCAGCAGTTTGCCCGGGTCCTCCAGTGAAAAACTGTTTTTT. Combining the CDR3 with reference TRBV28 and TRBJ1-4 gives the whole variable domain DVKVTQSSRYLVKRTGEKVFLECVQDMDHENMFWYRQDPGLGLRLIYFSYDVKMKEKGDIPEGYSVSREKKERFSLILESASTNQTSMYLCASSLPGSSSEKLFFGSGTQLSVL.

At least ten counts were recorded for this clonotype. The V gene is TRBV10-3, the J gene TRBJ2-6, with 15 bases aligning to TRBD2. The germline V gene encodes CDR1 ENHRY and CDR2 SYGVKD. V trimming: 0 bases; J trimming: 2 bases; junction bases outside the gene matches: 5. This CDR3 has 20 amino acids. CDR3 sequence reads: CAISESLGLAGGAGANVLTF. The CDR3 DNA reads TGTGCCATCAGTGAGTCGCTGGGACTAGCGGGGGGTGCTGGGGCCAACGTCCTGACTTTC.

This clonotype has a count of ten or more. V gene TRBV10-3 combines with J gene TRBJ1-2; a weak D match, TRBD1 (5 bases). V was pared by 9 bases and J by 2 bases, with 19 bases between. Germline values: CDR1 ENHRY, CDR2 SYGVKD. CDR3 length equals 15 residues. CDR3 protein: CAIRPIGTVNYGYTF. The DNA for the CDR3 is TGTGCCATACGGCCGATTGGGACGGTCAACTATGGCTACACCTTC.

J is TRBJ2-7 and V is TRBV28; D call uncertain. V lost 7 bases to trimming and J lost 0 bases, with 13 bases between them. Germline V CDR1 and CDR2: MDHEN, SYDVKM. The CDR3 spans 14 residues. CDR3 sequence reads: CASNDRSSSYEQYF. The CDR3 DNA reads as TGTGCCAGCAATGACCGATCGAGCTCCTACGAGCAGTACTTC. The full variable domain, its missing parts supplied by reference TRBV28 and TRBJ2-7, is DVKVTQSSRYLVKRTGEKVFLECVQDMDHENMFWYRQDPGLGLRLIYFSYDVKMKEKGDIPEGYSVSREKKERFSLILESASTNQTSMYLCASNDRSSSYEQYFGPGTRLTVT.

At least ten counts were recorded for this clonotype. V and J are TRBV7-2 and TRBJ2-5; 8 bases fit TRBD2. Trimming cost V 4 bases and J 4 bases; bases outside gene matches: 11. The CDR3 contains 16 residues. Germline lookup yields CDR1 SGHTA and CDR2 FQGNSA. The CDR3 DNA reads TGTGCCAGCAGCTCCCGAGGAGCGGGGGCCTCAGAGACCCAGTACTTC. This gives the protein CASSSRGAGASETQYF.

This clonotype has a handful of counts. The chain couples TRBV28 to TRBJ2-6; TRBD1 aligns across 9 bases. Germline values: CDR1 MDHEN, CDR2 SYDVKM. V lost 2 bases, J lost 1 base, and 9 bases stayed unmatched. There are 19 residues in the CDR3. The CDR3 region is CASSLRIGGQGSGANVLTF. The CDR3 DNA is TGTGCCAGCAGTTTAAGGATCGGGGGACAGGGTTCTGGGGCCAACGTCCTGACTTTC.

This clonotype was counted between two and nine times. The rearrangement joins TRBV7-8 to TRBJ1-5, with 8 positions matching TRBD1. Germline CDR1 SGHVS, CDR2 FQNEAQ. The CDR3 is 16 residues long. With 5 bases clipped from V and 0 bases from J, the junction kept 6 bases outside the gene matches. The CDR3 DNA is TGTGCCAGCAGCGTGTACAGGGGGGTTAGCAATCAGCCCCAGCATTTT. It translates to CASSVYRGVSNQPQHF.

This clonotype was counted a few times. The rearrangement uses TRBV7-9 and TRBJ1-4; D gene ambiguous. Trimming shortened V by 5 bases and J by 10 bases, and 17 bases separated the two germline ends. Germline V gene lookup returns CDR1 SEHNR and CDR2 FQNEAQ (reference sequence). This CDR3 comprises 14 residues. The CDR3 bases are TGTGCCAGCAGCCCGGAGGCGGCCATTGGAAAACTGTTTTTT. Its protein product is CASSPEAAIGKLFF.

The table lists this clonotype with a few counts. The chain recombines TRBV27 with TRBJ1-6, with D hard to call. The CDR3 is 15 amino acids. V lost 3 bases, J lost 7 bases, and 13 bases lay in between. Germline CDR1 reads MNHEY; CDR2 reads SMNVEV (reference sequence). The DNA for the CDR3 is TGTGCCAGCAGTTTTTACGTCGGGCCCAATTCACCCCTCCACTTT. Its translation: CASSFYVGPNSPLHF.

The gene calls are TRBV12-3 or TRBV12-4 and TRBJ1-5; TRBD1 matches 12 bases. After removal of 4 bases from V and 2 bases from J, the junction contained 9 bases not matched to a gene. This CDR3 has 18 amino acids. For the CDR3, the DNA is TGTGCCAGCAGTTCGAGGGACAGGGGGCTGTGGGGCAATCAGCCCCAGCATTTT. It specifies CASSSRDRGLWGNQPQHF.

This clonotype was counted a few times. The chain recombines TRBV6-2 or TRBV6-3 with TRBJ1-1, with TRBD1 identical over 7 bases. CDR3 length equals 14 residues. With 7 bases clipped from V and 3 bases from J, the junction kept 8 bases outside the gene matches. From germline, CDR1 is MNHEY and CDR2 SVGEGT. DNA for the CDR3: TGTGCCAGCACCACGCCGGGACAGTACACTGAAGCTTTCTTT. This sequence encodes CASTTPGQYTEAFF.

This chain uses TRBV7-2 with TRBJ1-2; 7 nucleotides agree with TRBD1. From germline, CDR1 is SGHTA and CDR2 FQGNSA. The CDR3 has 17 residues. With 7 bases clipped from V and 1 base from J, the junction kept 15 bases outside the gene matches. The CDR3 DNA sequence: TGTGCCAGCATAACCGGGGGACAGTCTTATCATAACTATGGCTACACCTTC. It translates to CASITGGQSYHNYGYTF.

This clonotype has a count of ten or more. Written as DNA, the CDR3 is TGTGCCAGCAGCTTAGATCCTAGGACCAATGAGCAGTTCTTC. Amino acids: CASSLDPRTNEQFF. The chain recombines TRBV7-2 with TRBJ2-1; D not resolved. This CDR3 has 14 amino acids. Germline values: CDR1 SGHTA, CDR2 FQGNSA. V shed 1 base and J shed 6 bases, with 10 bases lying between them. The complete variable domain, with remaining parts taken from reference TRBV7-2 and TRBJ2-1, reads GAGVSQSPSNKVTEKGKDVELRCDPISGHTALYWYRQSLGQGLEFLIYFQGNSAPDKSGLPSDRFSAERTGGSVSTLTIQRTQQEDSAVYLCASSLDPRTNEQFFGPGTRLTVL.

V gene TRBV28 combines with J gene TRBJ2-6, with 9 positions matching TRBD1. The CDR3 consists of 16 residues. The germline gives CDR1 MDHEN, CDR2 SYDVKM. V trimming: 9 bases; J trimming: 0 bases; junction bases outside the gene matches: 6. In DNA form, the CDR3 reads TGTGCCAGTAGGGACAGGGAGAGCTCTGGGGCCAACGTCCTGACTTTC. Protein product: CASRDRESSGANVLTF. Using reference TRBV28 and TRBJ2-6 for the parts outside the CDR3, the full variable domain is DVKVTQSSRYLVKRTGEKVFLECVQDMDHENMFWYRQDPGLGLRLIYFSYDVKMKEKGDIPEGYSVSREKKERFSLILESASTNQTSMYLCASRDRESSGANVLTFGAGSRLTVL.

This clonotype was counted ten times or more. The chain employs TRBV28 and TRBJ1-2, with TRBD1 matching over 9 bases. Germline V gene sequence: CDR1 MDHEN, CDR2 SYDVKM. V shed 7 bases, J shed 2 bases, and the junction held 5 bases outside the gene matches. The CDR3 sequence is 14 residues long. Here the CDR3 DNA reads TGTGCCAGCATTCCCGGGACAGGGAACTATGGCTACACCTTC. It encodes CASIPGTGNYGYTF.

The chain links TRBV9 to TRBJ2-2, with D perhaps matching TRBD1 (6 bases). There are 15 residues in the CDR3. V lost 0 bases, J lost 1 base, and 7 bases lay in between. Germline CDR1 SGDLS, CDR2 YYNGEE. The CDR3 reads CASSVGGGNTGELFF. The CDR3 coding sequence is TGTGCCAGCAGCGTAGGAGGGGGGAACACCGGGGAGCTGTTTTTT.

This clonotype came up many times. The chain recombines TRBV6-2 or TRBV6-3 with TRBJ2-6; D possibly corresponds to TRBD1 (6 bases). This CDR3 spans 15 amino acids. V dropped 7 bases and J dropped 0 bases, with 10 bases sitting between them. Germline loops: CDR1 MNHEY, CDR2 SVGEGT. Here the CDR3 reads CASKPGVSGANVLTF. DNA of the CDR3: TGTGCCAGCAAGCCAGGGGTCTCTGGGGCCAACGTCCTGACTTTC.

This clonotype was observed a handful of times. This sequence joins TRBV6-5 and TRBJ2-7; possibly TRBD1 for D (6 bases). Germline loops: CDR1 MNHEY, CDR2 SVGAGI. The CDR3 is made up of 14 amino acids. V lost 5 bases and J 4 bases, leaving 15 bases between the germline ends. CDR3 nucleotides: TGTGCCAGCAGTCGAACGGACAGAGAATACGAGCAGTACTTC. Translating it yields CASSRTDREYEQYF.

This clonotype was seen a few times. The chain employs TRBV4-3 and TRBJ1-2, with D uncertain. This CDR3 is built from 13 residues. Germline V CDR1 and CDR2: LGHNA, YSLEER. The ends were cut back, 1 base at V and 8 bases at J, with 11 bases in the middle. CDR3 sequence reads: CASSQVPPQGYTF. CDR3 coding DNA: TGCGCCAGCAGCCAAGTCCCTCCCCAGGGCTACACCTTC.